The T cell receptor (beta chain) described here comes from a study of blood T cell repertoires in COVID-19. The overall study: Acute-phase and convalescent COVID-19 samples originated in the United States, Italy and Spain. Sources were T cells, B-cell-depleted T cells, or PBMCs; the material itself was cDNA or gDNA.

Original handling: Amplified reference gene primers provided the basis for estimating nucleated cell counts. TCRdb's table, derived via immunoSEQ multiplex PCR, lists solely in-frame clones and lacks some. The DNA was the basis for D and trimming; V, J and clone size are from that table. The sample has 150,000 to 200,000 clones; about 86% are singletons. The specimen was peripheral blood. This TCR derives from a man aged 45 to 65 with active or convalescent COVID-19.

The CDR3 DNA reads TGCAGTGCTAGTAAGGGGTACGGCACTGAAGCTTTCTTT. Its protein product is CSASKGYGTEAFF. V is TRBV20-1 and J is TRBJ1-1; maybe TRBD1 (5 bases). Germline CDR1 DFQATT, CDR2 SNEGSKA (reference sequence). Trimming pared 3 bases from V and 4 bases from J, leaving 12 bases between. CDR3 length equals 13 residues.